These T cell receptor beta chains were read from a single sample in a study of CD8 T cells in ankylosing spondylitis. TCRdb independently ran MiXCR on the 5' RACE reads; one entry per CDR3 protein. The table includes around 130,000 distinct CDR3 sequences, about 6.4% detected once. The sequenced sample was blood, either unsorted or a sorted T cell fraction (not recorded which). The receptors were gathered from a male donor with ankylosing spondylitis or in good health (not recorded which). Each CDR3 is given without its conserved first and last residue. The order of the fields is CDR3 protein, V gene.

CDR3 protein: ASSRDRAEAF; V gene: TRBV3-1
CDR3 protein: SALNTGELF; V gene: TRBV20-1
CDR3 protein: ASSLLQGNEQF; V gene: TRBV5-1
CDR3 protein: ASSSLGGQAIPY; V gene: TRBV5-6
CDR3 protein: ASSPGAGSNYGYT; V gene: TRBV7-8
CDR3 protein: ASSFVQGDNQPQH; V gene: TRBV7-2
CDR3 protein: ASSQAGYGYGYT; V gene: TRBV3-1
CDR3 protein: ASSSRASEQY; V gene: TRBV6-5
CDR3 protein: ASSTGTELLYYGYT; V gene: TRBV13
CDR3 protein: ASSLDGGTEAF; V gene: TRBV12-3/TRBV12-4
CDR3 protein: SAMPGMDSSYT; V gene: TRBV20-1
CDR3 protein: SARKTGMDYTGELF; V gene: TRBV20-1
CDR3 protein: ASSPTPGGSYEQY; V gene: TRBV18
CDR3 protein: ASSSQDNTEAF; V gene: TRBV5-1
CDR3 protein: ASSPSGNAEAF; V gene: TRBV7-2
CDR3 protein: ASTPLTGGIADTQY; V gene: TRBV12-3/TRBV12-4
CDR3 protein: ASSQDLYEGAGKNYGYT; V gene: TRBV3-1
CDR3 protein: ASSGGLTGELF; V gene: TRBV5-1
CDR3 protein: ATNQIDAYEQY; V gene: TRBV25-1
CDR3 protein: ASSIRQGVPYEQY; V gene: TRBV5-1
CDR3 protein: ASSPRTSGLYNEQF; V gene: TRBV7-6
CDR3 protein: REGDISYEQY; V gene: TRBV29-1
CDR3 protein: SARDRGQGAYNEQF; V gene: TRBV20-1
CDR3 protein: ASSYSPLGGVQTQY; V gene: TRBV6-5
CDR3 protein: ASSSGLAGTGELF; V gene: TRBV7-2
CDR3 protein: SAKNSPGTTNSNQPQH; V gene: TRBV20-1
CDR3 protein: ASRQGSYEQY; V gene: TRBV6-1
CDR3 protein: SAREWTGGGGYT; V gene: TRBV20-1
CDR3 protein: SAKSGTSGSNEQF; V gene: TRBV20-1
CDR3 protein: SVVSGDFYEQY; V gene: TRBV29-1
CDR3 protein: ASSSGTLLSTDTQY; V gene: TRBV7-3
CDR3 protein: SAEKGPRTDTQY; V gene: TRBV29-1
CDR3 protein: SVARTSGRSEQY; V gene: TRBV29-1
CDR3 protein: SVDVNTGELF; V gene: TRBV29-1
CDR3 protein: SATGLAAYNEQF; V gene: TRBV20-1
CDR3 protein: SAVGGVYTEAF; V gene: TRBV20-1
CDR3 protein: ASSFRSYEAF; V gene: TRBV5-6
CDR3 protein: ASSLDRRIQY; V gene: TRBV7-2
CDR3 protein: ASRLTDHNSPLH; V gene: TRBV12-3/TRBV12-4
CDR3 protein: ASGRWVEQY; V gene: TRBV14
CDR3 protein: AISELEQETQY; V gene: TRBV10-3
CDR3 protein: ASNLQGASYNEQF; V gene: TRBV19
CDR3 protein: ASSLNPGQGAYSNQPQH; V gene: TRBV4-2
CDR3 protein: ASSSPAEAF; V gene: TRBV7-9
CDR3 protein: ATSRTRASTDTQY; V gene: TRBV15
CDR3 protein: ASSSPGTGLYNSPLH; V gene: TRBV7-9
CDR3 protein: ASSLAVAEAF; V gene: TRBV7-9
CDR3 protein: ASSLPSGVYNEQF; V gene: TRBV28
CDR3 protein: ASSNLLGPGTQY; V gene: TRBV27
CDR3 protein: ASSSRATGGSGNQPQH; V gene: TRBV7-8
CDR3 protein: ASSQLKRAGGTSTPEQF; V gene: TRBV3-1
CDR3 protein: ASSLNSYNSPLH; V gene: TRBV12-3/TRBV12-4
CDR3 protein: ASSPTGDTEAF; V gene: TRBV18
CDR3 protein: ASSSYYGYT; V gene: TRBV12-3/TRBV12-4
CDR3 protein: ASSQSGRGGTYEQY; V gene: TRBV5-1
CDR3 protein: ASSVTGAEETQY; V gene: TRBV9
CDR3 protein: ASSYRGTTNEKLF; V gene: TRBV12-3/TRBV12-4
CDR3 protein: ASLRWGQTYEQY; V gene: TRBV28
CDR3 protein: ASSLGGTGSKGGYT; V gene: TRBV7-2